This section outlines one T cell receptor beta chain sequence together with its context. Its antigen is not identified. Germline V lookup: CDR1 SGHTA, CDR2 FQGNSA. The CDR3 length is 15 residues. Deletions cut 4 bases from V and 2 bases from J, with 13 bases between. Primers used in a second PCR of roughly 6 to 12 cycles were a sample-barcoded 5' primer and a J-beta primer mix. Tagging of each cDNA molecule was performed by a template-switch adaptor with 12 random nucleotides. TCRdb re-called the 5' RACE reads through MiXCR, storing one row per CDR3 protein. The sample shows 760,000 or so distinct CDR3 sequences, 20% to 25% of them seen only once. The data belong to a study of blood T cells in healthy people across ages. Broader study findings: Compared with aged donors, long-lived donors showed fewer expanded clones, suggesting selection.

These sequences were also reported in another study, on T cells of mothers and their children.

The chain employs TRBV7-2 and TRBJ2-3; perhaps TRBD1 as D (5 bases). The receptor was derived from a boy aged 5-17 years in good health. The source material was blood. The chain's CDR3 is CASSSHRGFTDTQYF. For the CDR3, the DNA is TGTGCCAGCAGCTCCCATAGGGGATTCACAGATACGCAGTATTTT.